This T cell receptor (beta chain) was recovered during a study of blood T cell repertoires in COVID-19. Turning to the study itself: Acute and convalescent COVID-19 specimens originated in the United States, Italy and Spain.

The germline V gene has CDR1 MNHEY and CDR2 SVGAGI. Trimming removed 6 bases from V and 8 bases from J; junction bases left unmatched: 6. The CDR3 covers 13 residues. As originally analysed: Researchers report that nucleated cell counts were estimated from reference gene primer amplification. Sequenced by immunoSEQ multiplex PCR; TCRdb stores in-frame clones only, minus some. V and J calls plus clone size are reproduced from that table; the DNA served to infer D and trimming. The sample carries roughly 220,000 clones, approximately 80% recorded once. This clonotype originated in a man aged 25 to 40 with active or convalescent COVID-19. The sequenced sample consisted of peripheral blood. This chain uses TRBV6-5 with TRBJ1-4, with TRBD1 identical over 7 bases. The CDR3 DNA follows: TGTGCCAGCAGCGGACAGGCTGTCGAAAAACTGTTTTTT. It specifies CASSGQAVEKLFF.